A selection of T cell receptor beta chains follows, all from one sample in a study of shared T cell receptors in the human thymus. Libraries were prepared by immunoSEQ multiplex PCR; TCRdb keeps only in-frame clonotypes and omits some of them. The sample records fewer than 700,000 clones, approximately 90% being singletons. These data are also associated with another study on human thymus T cells.

Sequencing used thymocytes. The receptors originated from a boy under two years old with a congenital heart defect. Each CDR3 is given without its conserved first and last residue. A D gene is named only where the DNA matches it firmly.

V gene,D gene,CDR3 protein
TRBV11-3,TRBD1,ASSFDGDRAYEQY
TRBV27,TRBD2,ASSLAGVGYNEQF
TRBV12-5,.,ASGLDLPPGTVVNEQF
TRBV28,.,ASSFAGTEAF
TRBV5-1,TRBD2,ASSLAPFLAGGPHEQY
TRBV29-1,TRBD2,SVESIGLARYNEQF
TRBV29-1,.,SVEVSGGAKNIQY
TRBV29-1,.,SVEEVGGAF
TRBV10-3,TRBD1,AIRESRGRRTDEQF
TRBV5-4,.,ASTIDNEQF
TRBV2,TRBD2,ASSRGSLESGSSYNEQF
TRBV7-2,TRBD2,ASSSLLAGLEQY
TRBV6-6,.,ASSYREGYT
TRBV11-2,.,ASSLPPRATSTDTQY
TRBV11-2,.,ASSRARGGTEVAF
TRBV30,.,AWSPTDLAPYNEQF
TRBV30,.,AWTLPGGYSNQPQH
TRBV5-6,.,ASSPGMIRDTQY
TRBV5-1,TRBD1,ASSLDATGGASKNIQY
TRBV5-5,.,ASSFRSTYEQY
TRBV4-2,TRBD1,ASSRGTVTNQPQH
TRBV2,.,ASSEYGREAYGYT
TRBV19,TRBD1,ASSDRVPGANVLT
TRBV2,.,ASIQRGTGTQY
TRBV7-9,TRBD1,ASSCDRVTEAF
TRBV19,TRBD2,ASSAGGGKQY
TRBV28,.,ASSLARLRPYEQY
TRBV5-1,TRBD2,ASSWGTSGPNTGELF
TRBV14,TRBD2,ASSHRTSERGNTQY
TRBV2,TRBD1,ASSAHNDRGEDYGYT
TRBV4-2,.,ASSQGFPGLGGWGYT
TRBV30,TRBD1,AWKRDRGSNTEAF
TRBV20-1,.,SARVSVEQF
TRBV11-2,TRBD2,ASSPPGLASTDTQY
TRBV10-3,TRBD1,ATGTGAYEQY
TRBV5-6,TRBD1,ASSGGTGSTDTQY
TRBV29-1,TRBD1,SVEERRGRFYEQY
TRBV6-1,TRBD2,ASSEERLASYEQY
TRBV10-3,.,AISQDSQPQH
TRBV5-1,.,ASRGGASEAF
TRBV2,.,ASSESSSRVPNGYT
TRBV15,.,ATSRDRTVKALGANVLT
TRBV27,TRBD1,ASSPRQGESKNIQY
TRBV5-1,.,ASSQKEHYEQY
TRBV7-2,TRBD2,ASSAHPRAGVEQY
TRBV30,TRBD2,AWFREEETQY
TRBV29-1,TRBD1,RATGDEQF
TRBV27,.,ASTAVGSLYVTTSTDTQY
TRBV12-5,TRBD1,ASVRDSSYEQY
TRBV5-1,.,ASSLVSVGGRGYGYT
TRBV6-1,TRBD1,ASSDPDREGHQPQH